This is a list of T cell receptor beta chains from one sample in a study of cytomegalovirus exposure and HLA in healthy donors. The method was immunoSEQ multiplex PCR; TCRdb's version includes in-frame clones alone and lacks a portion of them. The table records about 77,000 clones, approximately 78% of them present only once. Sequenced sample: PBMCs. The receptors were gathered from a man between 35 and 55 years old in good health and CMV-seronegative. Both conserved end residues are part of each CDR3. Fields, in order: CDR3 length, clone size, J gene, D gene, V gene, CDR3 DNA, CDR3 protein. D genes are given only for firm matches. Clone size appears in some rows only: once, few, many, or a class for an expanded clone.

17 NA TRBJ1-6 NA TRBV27 TGTGCCAGCAGTCGAAGGGGCACCCAATTGGGCAATTCACCCCTCCACTTT CASSRRGTQLGNSPLHF
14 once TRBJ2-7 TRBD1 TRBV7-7 TGTGCTAGCAGCACGGGACAGGGGGCGAACGAGCAGTACTTC CASSTGQGANEQYF
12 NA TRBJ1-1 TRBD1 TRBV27 TGTGCCAGCAGTTTCCGACAGGGTGAAGCTTTCTTT CASSFRQGEAFF
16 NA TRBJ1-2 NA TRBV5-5 TGTGCCAGCAGCCCCGGCGCGGCCAGGGCTTTTTATGGCTACACCTTC CASSPGAARAFYGYTF
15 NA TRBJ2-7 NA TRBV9 TGTGCCAGCAGCGTGGGGGCCGGCAGCTCCTACGAGCAGTACTTC CASSVGAGSSYEQYF
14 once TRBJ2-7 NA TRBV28 TGTGCCAGCAGCTCTAGACTTCGGCACTACGAGCAGTACTTC CASSSRLRHYEQYF
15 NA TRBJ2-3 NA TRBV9 TGTGCCAGCAGCGTAAACCCAAGCCACACAGATACGCAGTATTTT CASSVNPSHTDTQYF
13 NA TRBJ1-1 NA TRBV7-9 TGTGCCAGCAGCTTAGGACAGTACACTGAAGCTTTCTTT CASSLGQYTEAFF
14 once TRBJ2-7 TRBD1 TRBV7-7 TGTGCTAGCAGCACGGGACAGGGGGCGAACGAGCAGTACTTC CASSTGQGANEQYF
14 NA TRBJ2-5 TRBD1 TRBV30 TGTGCCTGGAGACGACAGGGGGTCCGAGAGACCCAGTACTTC CAWRRQGVRETQYF
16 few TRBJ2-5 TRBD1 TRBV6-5 TGTGCCAGCAGTTACCTGATGGGACAGGGGGCGCAAGAGCAGTACTTC CASSYLMGQGAQEQYF
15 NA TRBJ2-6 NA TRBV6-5 TGTGCCAGCAGTTACTCCAGGACTGGGGCCAACGTCCTGACTTTC CASSYSRTGANVLTF
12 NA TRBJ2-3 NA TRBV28 TGTGCCATCGTGGCCAGCACAGATACGCAGTATTTT CAIVASTDTQYF
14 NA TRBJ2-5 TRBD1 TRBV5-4 TGTGCCAGCAGCTTACCCGGGACAGGAGAGACCCAGTACTTC CASSLPGTGETQYF
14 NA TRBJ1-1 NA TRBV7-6 TGTGCCAGCAGATTCACGGAGGCATCCGCTGAAGCTTTCTTT CASRFTEASAEAFF
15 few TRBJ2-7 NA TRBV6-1 TGTGCCAGCAGTGAACAGGGGGGTTTGTCCTACGAGCAGTACTTC CASSEQGGLSYEQYF
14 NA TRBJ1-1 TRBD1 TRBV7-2 TGTGCCAGCAGCCCTAGACAGGGAAGGACTGAAGCTTTCTTT CASSPRQGRTEAFF
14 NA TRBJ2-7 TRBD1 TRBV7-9 TGTGCCAGCAGCTCCGACAGGGGGTTGATCGAGCAGTACTTC CASSSDRGLIEQYF
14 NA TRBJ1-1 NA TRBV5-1 TGCGCCAGCAGCAACAGGGATGCGGCCACTGAAGCTTTCTTT CASSNRDAATEAFF
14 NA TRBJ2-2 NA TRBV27 TGTGCCAGCAGAATCGGACAGAACACCGGGGAGCTGTTTTTT CASRIGQNTGELFF
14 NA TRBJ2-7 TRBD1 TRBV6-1 TGTGCCAGCAGACTCCAACAGGGGTGGTACGAGCAGTACTTC CASRLQQGWYEQYF
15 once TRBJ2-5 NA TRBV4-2 TGTGCCAGCAGCCAAGACGGGGTGCCGACGTGGACCCAGTACTTC CASSQDGVPTWTQYF
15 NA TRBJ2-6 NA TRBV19 TGTGCCAGTAGTACCCCCGGCTCTGGGGCCAACGTCCTGACTTTC CASSTPGSGANVLTF
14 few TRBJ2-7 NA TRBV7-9 TGTGCCAGCAGCTTATTCGGGGAAACCTACGAGCAGTACTTC CASSLFGETYEQYF